What follows is one T cell receptor (beta chain) and its context. The data belong to a study of control samples from healthy donors and cancer patients. The CDR3 loop spans 14 amino acids. CDR1 is SGHRS, CDR2 YFSETQ, per germline. V was pared by 4 bases and J by 5 bases, with 15 bases between. Using immunoSEQ multiplex PCR, the repertoire was profiled, and TCRdb retains in-frame clones only, with some absent. This table has 100,000 to 150,000 clones, roughly 87% appearing once. Sequenced input: blood. The gene calls are TRBV5-1 and TRBJ1-1; D ambiguous. The receptor was isolated from a man between 18 and 35 years old in good health. The CDR3 loop is CASSRLAGGTEAFF. The CDR3, as DNA: TGCGCCAGCAGCCGGCTCGCAGGCGGGACTGAAGCTTTCTTT.